These 20 T cell receptor beta chains came from one sample sequenced in a study of metastatic and nonmetastatic thyroid tumors. All patients were untreated before thyroid surgery. TCRdb re-analyzed the PCR reads through MiXCR. The profile shows about 49,000 clones, approximately 22% of them singletons. The specimen sequenced was blood. These receptor sequences come from a female donor with papillary thyroid cancer or a benign thyroid nodule (not recorded which). Some clones in this sample may be carry-over from other donors' samples.

There are many counts of this clone. V gene TRBV27 combines with J gene TRBJ2-1; TRBD2 matches 9 bases. The CDR3 runs 16 residues. V gave up 6 bases and J gave up 4 bases; unmatched junction bases: 10. Germline CDR1 is MNHEY and CDR2 is SMNVEV (reference sequence). This CDR3 is CASRGRGLANYNEQFF. CDR3 in DNA: TGTGCCAGCAGGGGCAGGGGACTAGCTAATTACAATGAGCAGTTCTTC.

This clone was detected many times. This rearrangement joins TRBV19 to TRBJ1-2; D uncertain. The germline V gene encodes CDR1 LNHDA and CDR2 SQIVND (reference sequence). The CDR3 covers 17 residues. Trimming left V 0 bases short and J 6 bases short, with 20 bases between. The CDR3 nucleotides read TGTGCCAGTAGTATAGATCTGGGCAGAATTACCGCGGATGGCTACACCTTC. Translating it yields CASSIDLGRITADGYTF.

The sample holds a few counts of this clone. One end of the junction is discordant with germline, which a read error may explain. This CDR3 is also generated by other DNA sequences in the sample. V and J are TRBV7-6 and TRBJ1-1; maybe TRBD1 (5 bases). The germline gives CDR1 SGHVS, CDR2 FNYEAQ. This CDR3 contains 14 residues. CDR3 amino acids: CASSRFEGNTEAFF. Written as DNA, the CDR3 is TGTGCCAGCAGCCGGTTTGAGGGGAACACTGAGGCTTTCTTT.

In the case of this clone: A single base separates this from a much larger clone, so it may be a read error. The chain carries TRBV7-3 and TRBJ2-1; no clear D gene. The CDR3 covers 12 residues. V lost 5 bases and J 7 bases, leaving 9 bases between the germline ends. Germline lookup yields CDR1 SGHTA and CDR2 FQGTGA. The CDR3 DNA sequence: TGTGCCAGCAGCCCTACAGTGAATGAGCAGTTCTTC. Translation: CASSPTVNEQFF.

The J gene is TRBJ2-7, the V gene TRBV9, with a tentative D call TRBD2 (6 bases). V was pared by 4 bases and J by 5 bases, with 19 bases between. Germline V CDR1 and CDR2: SGDLS, YYNGEE. The CDR3 consists of 15 residues. The CDR3 coding sequence is TGTGCCAGCAGCTCCCCGGATGGAGGGCCCCACGAGCAGTACTTC. It yields the protein CASSSPDGGPHEQYF.

The chain combines TRBV2 with TRBJ2-1, with TRBD2 matching 7 bases. This CDR3 is built from 15 residues. Germline values: CDR1 SNHLY, CDR2 FYNNEI. With 2 bases clipped from V and 3 bases from J, the junction kept 4 bases outside the gene matches. The CDR3 here is CASSERLAVYNEQFF. The DNA for the CDR3 is TGTGCCAGCAGTGAAAGGCTAGCGGTCTACAATGAGCAGTTCTTC.

Worth noting for this clone: A much larger clone differs from this one at a single base, so this may be a read error. This rearrangement joins TRBV5-4 to TRBJ2-7; TRBD2 is a possible D gene (6 bases). The CDR3 totals 14 residues. Germline-derived CDR1 and CDR2 are SGHNT and YYREEE (reference sequence). With 5 bases removed from V and 5 bases from J, the gap between germline ends came to 17 bases. CDR3 region: CASRRGGQADEQYF. CDR3 DNA sequence: TGTGCCAGCAGACGAGGAGGGCAGGCGGACGAGCAGTACTTC.

This clone was seen ten or more times. A read error may account for a junction end that differs from germline. The rearrangement links TRBV7-2 to TRBJ1-1; TRBD1 might be the D (6 bases). The CDR3 is 13 residues long. Germline CDR1 reads SGHTA; CDR2 reads FQGNSA. Here the CDR3 reads CASSLTGTTEACF. The CDR3, as DNA: TGTGCCAGCAGTTTAACCGGGACAACCGAAGCTTGCTTT.

The chain uses TRBV6-5 and TRBJ2-2; D is uncertain. Trimming took off 2 bases at V and 1 base at J, with 8 bases between the two ends. This CDR3 has 15 residues. Germline V gene lookup returns CDR1 MNHEY and CDR2 SVGAGI. As DNA, the CDR3 is TGTGCCAGCAGTTACGTCAGCCGGAACACCGGGGAGCTGTTTTTT. Translated, it gives CASSYVSRNTGELFF.

This clone has at least ten counts. V gene TRBV28 combines with J gene TRBJ1-6; 9 positions match TRBD1. In germline, CDR1 is MDHEN, CDR2 SYDVKM. V lost 6 bases and J lost 7; bases outside the gene matches: 7. The CDR3 extends over 15 amino acids. The CDR3 nucleotides read TGTGCCAGCAGACCGCGGGACAGGGCGAATTCACCCCTCCACTTT. Translating gives CASRPRDRANSPLHF.

This clone has only a few counts. A much larger clone lies a single base off, so this may be a read error. Other nucleotide sequences from this sample produce the same CDR3. The V and J genes are TRBV10-3 and TRBJ1-2; D is unresolved. The V gene's germline CDR1 is ENHRY and CDR2 SYGVKD. CDR3 length: 14 amino acids. Written as DNA, the CDR3 is TGTGCCATCAGTGATAGATCTCCTAACTATGGATACACCTTC. It specifies CAISDRSPNYGYTF.

A few counts support this clone. Mismatch with germline at one junction end may stem from a read error. The chain employs TRBV9 and TRBJ1-3; D gene ambiguous. Germline values: CDR1 SGDLS, CDR2 YYNGEE. The CDR3 consists of 12 residues. CDR3 nucleotide sequence: TGTGCCAGCATCGTAGATGGCCACACCATATATTTT. Translated: CASIVDGHTIYF.

This clone has a handful of counts. Just one base apart from a much larger clone, this may be a read error. This chain connects TRBV9 to TRBJ2-7; D might be TRBD2 (6 bases). The CDR3 length is 12 residues. CDR1 is SGDLS, CDR2 YYNGEE, per germline. The ends were cut back, 3 bases at V and 3 bases at J, with 7 bases in the middle. This CDR3 reads CASSGDCYEQYF. The CDR3, as DNA: TGTGCCAGCAGCGGGGACTGCTACGAGCAGTACTTC.

This clone was recorded at least ten times. This sequence joins TRBV3-1 and TRBJ2-2; 12 positions agree with TRBD1. V was pared by 4 bases and J by 7 bases, with 7 bases of the junction left unmatched. Germline CDR1 LGHDT, CDR2 YNNKEL (reference sequence). The CDR3 totals 16 residues. The CDR3 region has the DNA TGTGCCAGCAGCCTCCGGGACAGGGGGCGCGGCGGGGAGCTGTTTTTT. It codes for CASSLRDRGRGGELFF.

Concerning this clone itself: A much more abundant neighbour one base away suggests this may be a read error. Different DNA sequences within this sample yield the same CDR3. The chain recombines TRBV19 with TRBJ2-3, with D perhaps TRBD2 (7 bases). CDR1 LNHDA and CDR2 SQIVND come from the germline V gene (reference sequence). The V and J ends lost 10 bases and 5 bases respectively, with 13 bases between them. The length of the CDR3 is 12 residues. CDR3 nucleotides: TGTGCCATCGGGGGGCCCGGAGATACGCAGTATTTT. Encoded protein: CAIGGPGDTQYF.

The chain is built from TRBV4-1 and TRBJ1-5, with D possibly being TRBD1 (5 bases). Trimming stripped 4 bases from V and 1 base from J, with 11 bases between. Germline V lookup: CDR1 MGHRA, CDR2 YSYEKL. CDR3 length: 15 amino acids. CDR3 in DNA: TGCGCCAGCAGCCTCGCTGAGGGGAGCAATCAGCCCCAGCATTTT. Protein: CASSLAEGSNQPQHF.

This clone has at least ten counts. Other DNA sequences in the same sample also yield this CDR3. CDR3 protein: CAWSRGGGNSPLHF. The DNA of the CDR3 is TGTGCCTGGAGTCGAGGGGGCGGTAATTCACCCCTCCACTTT. The chain recombines TRBV30 with TRBJ1-6, with 7 bases that match TRBD1. From germline, CDR1 is GTSNPN and CDR2 SVGIG (reference sequence). This CDR3 spans 14 amino acids. Trimming at V came to 2 bases and at J to 6 bases, leaving 4 bases not matched to a gene.

This chain links TRBV10-3 with TRBJ2-5; no clear D. The CDR3 spans 15 residues. Germline assignment: CDR1 ENHRY and CDR2 SYGVKD. The germline V and J ends were trimmed by 5 bases and 5 bases, with 18 bases remaining between them. The CDR3 is CAISSIGRGKETQYF. CDR3 DNA sequence: TGTGCCATCAGTTCCATCGGAAGAGGCAAGGAGACCCAGTACTTC.

This clone was observed many times. The chain carries TRBV9 and TRBJ1-1, with a tentative D call TRBD1 (6 bases). Germline V gene sequence: CDR1 SGDLS, CDR2 YYNGEE. Trimming shortened V by 0 bases and J by 1 base, and 13 bases separated the two germline ends. The CDR3 runs to 16 residues. The CDR3 protein is CASSVGWGTPNTEAFF. In DNA form, the CDR3 reads TGTGCCAGCAGCGTAGGTTGGGGGACACCGAACACTGAAGCTTTCTTT.

This clone was counted only a few times. The chain combines TRBV28 with TRBJ1-6; D is undetermined. Germline V gene data show CDR1 as MDHEN and CDR2 as SYDVKM. V was clipped by 6 bases and J by 7 bases, with 16 bases between them. CDR3 length equals 15 residues. The CDR3 is CASRFSGSSNSPLHF. The CDR3 region has the DNA TGTGCCAGCAGGTTTTCGGGGAGCTCAAATTCACCCCTCCACTTT.